This TCR beta chain was identified during a study of OX40 agonist ivuxolimab in advanced cancers. Turning to the study itself: Patients in the trial were receiving intravenous ivuxolimab every 2 weeks, at doses of 0.01 to 10 mg/kg.

Germline V gene sequence: CDR1 LGHNA, CDR2 YSLEER. This CDR3 spans 15 amino acids. Trimming took 0 bases from V and 1 from J, leaving 7 bases between them. The table came from immunoSEQ multiplex PCR; TCRdb's copy has only in-frame clones and leaves some out. The table lists fewer than 15,000 clones, roughly 87% of them singletons, with about two thirds in the top ten. The clonotype was recovered from an adult with an advanced solid tumor such as melanoma, head and neck, liver or kidney cancer. This chain links TRBV4-3 with TRBJ1-5; D is unclear. The material sequenced was CD4+ or CD8+ T cells sorted from blood, taken in a trial of the OX40 agonist ivuxolimab. As DNA, the CDR3 is TGCGCCAGCAGCCAAGATTGGGTCAGCAATCAGCCCCAGCATTTT. It encodes CASSQDWVSNQPQHF.